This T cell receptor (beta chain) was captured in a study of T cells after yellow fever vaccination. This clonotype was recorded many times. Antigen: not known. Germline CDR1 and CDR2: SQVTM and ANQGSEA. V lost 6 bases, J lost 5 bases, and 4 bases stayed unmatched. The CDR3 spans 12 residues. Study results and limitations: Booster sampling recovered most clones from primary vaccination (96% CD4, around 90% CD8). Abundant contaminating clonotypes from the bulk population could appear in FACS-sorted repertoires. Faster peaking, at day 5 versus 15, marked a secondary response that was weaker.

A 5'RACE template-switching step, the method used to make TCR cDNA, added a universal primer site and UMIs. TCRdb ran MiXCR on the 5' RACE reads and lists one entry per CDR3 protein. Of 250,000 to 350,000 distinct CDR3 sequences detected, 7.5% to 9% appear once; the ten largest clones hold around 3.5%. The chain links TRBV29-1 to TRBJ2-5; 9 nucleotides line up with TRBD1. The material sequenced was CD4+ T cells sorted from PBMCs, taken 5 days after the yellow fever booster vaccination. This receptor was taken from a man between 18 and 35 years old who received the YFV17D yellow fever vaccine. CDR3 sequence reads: CSVGQGKETQYF. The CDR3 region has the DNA TGCAGCGTCGGACAGGGGAAGGAGACCCAGTACTTC.